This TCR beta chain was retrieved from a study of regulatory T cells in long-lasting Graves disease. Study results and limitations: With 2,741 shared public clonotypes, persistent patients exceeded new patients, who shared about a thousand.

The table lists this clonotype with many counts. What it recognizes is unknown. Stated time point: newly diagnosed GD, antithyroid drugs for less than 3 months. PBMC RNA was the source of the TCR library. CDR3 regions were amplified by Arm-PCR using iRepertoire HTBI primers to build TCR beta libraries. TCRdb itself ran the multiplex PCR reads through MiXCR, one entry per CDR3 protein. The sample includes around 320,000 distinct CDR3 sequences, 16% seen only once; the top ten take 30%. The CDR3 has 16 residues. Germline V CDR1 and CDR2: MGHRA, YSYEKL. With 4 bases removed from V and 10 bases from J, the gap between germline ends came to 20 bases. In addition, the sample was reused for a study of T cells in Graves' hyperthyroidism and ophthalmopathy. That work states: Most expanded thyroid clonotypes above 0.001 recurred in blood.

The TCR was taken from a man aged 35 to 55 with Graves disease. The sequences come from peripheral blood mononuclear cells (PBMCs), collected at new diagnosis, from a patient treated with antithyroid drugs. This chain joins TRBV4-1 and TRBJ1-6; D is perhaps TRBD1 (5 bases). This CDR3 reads CASSRLARGRFSPLHF. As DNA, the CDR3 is TGCGCCAGCAGCCGCCTTGCTCGGGGACGCTTCTCACCCCTCCACTTT.